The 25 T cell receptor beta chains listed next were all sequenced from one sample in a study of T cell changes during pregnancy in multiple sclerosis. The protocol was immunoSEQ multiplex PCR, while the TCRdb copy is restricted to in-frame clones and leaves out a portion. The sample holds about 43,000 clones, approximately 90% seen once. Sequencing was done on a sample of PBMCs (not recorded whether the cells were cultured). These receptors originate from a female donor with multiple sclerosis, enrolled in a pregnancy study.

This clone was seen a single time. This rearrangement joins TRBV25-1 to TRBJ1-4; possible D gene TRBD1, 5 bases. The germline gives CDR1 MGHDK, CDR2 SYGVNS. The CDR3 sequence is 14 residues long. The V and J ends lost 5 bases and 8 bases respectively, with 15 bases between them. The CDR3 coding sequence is TGTGCCAGCAGTTTTCGAGGGGATTCCGAAAAACTGTTTTTT. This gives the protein CASSFRGDSEKLFF.

In nucleotides, the CDR3 is TGTGCCAGCAGCGGTACAACTAGCTACGAGCAGTACTTC. As protein: CASSGTTSYEQYF. The V and J genes are TRBV9 and TRBJ2-7, with a possible D match to TRBD2 (5 bases). CDR1 is SGDLS and CDR2 is YYNGEE in the germline V gene. V was shortened by 3 bases and J by 3 bases, with 10 bases between the two germline ends. This CDR3 spans 13 amino acids.

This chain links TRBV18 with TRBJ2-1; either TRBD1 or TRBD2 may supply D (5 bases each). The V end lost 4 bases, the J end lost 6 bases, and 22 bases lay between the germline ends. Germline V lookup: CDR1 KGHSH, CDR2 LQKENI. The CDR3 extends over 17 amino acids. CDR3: CASSLFPGRTDFNEQFF. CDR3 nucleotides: TGTGCCAGCTCACTATTCCCGGGACGGACGGACTTCAATGAGCAGTTCTTC.

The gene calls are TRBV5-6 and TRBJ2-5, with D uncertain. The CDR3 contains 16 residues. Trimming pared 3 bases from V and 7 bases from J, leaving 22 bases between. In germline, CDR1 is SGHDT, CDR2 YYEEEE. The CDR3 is CASSSFRPPKYGTQYF. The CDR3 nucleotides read TGTGCCAGCAGCTCCTTTCGTCCGCCCAAATATGGGACCCAGTACTTC.

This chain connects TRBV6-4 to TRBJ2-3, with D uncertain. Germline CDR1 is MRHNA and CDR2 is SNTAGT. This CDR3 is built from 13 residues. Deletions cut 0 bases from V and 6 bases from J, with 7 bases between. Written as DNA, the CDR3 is TGTGCCAGCAGTGACTCCTCAAGGGATACGCAGTATTTT. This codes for CASSDSSRDTQYF.

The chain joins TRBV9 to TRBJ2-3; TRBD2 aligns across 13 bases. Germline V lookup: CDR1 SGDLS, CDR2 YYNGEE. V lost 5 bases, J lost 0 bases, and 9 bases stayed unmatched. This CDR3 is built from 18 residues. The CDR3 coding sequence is TGTGCCAGCAGTTCCCAGGCGACTAGCGGGAGGAGCACAGATACGCAGTATTTT. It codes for CASSSQATSGRSTDTQYF.

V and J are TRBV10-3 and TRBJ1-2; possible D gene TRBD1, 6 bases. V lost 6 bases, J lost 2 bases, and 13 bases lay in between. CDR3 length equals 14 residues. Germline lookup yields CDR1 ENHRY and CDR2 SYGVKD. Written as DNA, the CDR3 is TGTGCCATCAGCCGTAGGGGGGTCAACTATGGCTACACCTTC. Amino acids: CAISRRGVNYGYTF.

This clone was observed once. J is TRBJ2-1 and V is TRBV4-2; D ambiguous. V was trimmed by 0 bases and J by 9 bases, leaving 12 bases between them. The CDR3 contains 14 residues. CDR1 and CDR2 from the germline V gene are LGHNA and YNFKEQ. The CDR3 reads CASSQDPVDREQFF. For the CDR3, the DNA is TGTGCCAGCAGCCAAGACCCAGTGGACCGTGAGCAGTTCTTC.

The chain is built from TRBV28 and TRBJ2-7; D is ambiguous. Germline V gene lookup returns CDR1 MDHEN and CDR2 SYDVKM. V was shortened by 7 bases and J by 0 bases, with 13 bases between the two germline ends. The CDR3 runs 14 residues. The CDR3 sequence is CASTITGSSYEQYF. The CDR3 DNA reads TGTGCCAGCACCATCACCGGTTCCTCCTACGAGCAGTACTTC.

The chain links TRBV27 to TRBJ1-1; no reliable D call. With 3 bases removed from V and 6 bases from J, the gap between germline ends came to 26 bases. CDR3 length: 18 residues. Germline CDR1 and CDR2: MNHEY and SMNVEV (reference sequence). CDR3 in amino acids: CASSFRVDLGRFAPEAFF. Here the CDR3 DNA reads TGTGCCAGCAGTTTTCGGGTGGACTTGGGAAGATTTGCCCCTGAAGCTTTCTTT.

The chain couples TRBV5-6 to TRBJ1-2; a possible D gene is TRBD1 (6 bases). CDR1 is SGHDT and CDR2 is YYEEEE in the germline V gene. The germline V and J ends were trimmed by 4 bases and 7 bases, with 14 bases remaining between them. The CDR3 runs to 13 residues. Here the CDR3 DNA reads TGTGCCAGCAGCCGCGACAGGATGGGTGGCTACACCTTC. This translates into CASSRDRMGGYTF.

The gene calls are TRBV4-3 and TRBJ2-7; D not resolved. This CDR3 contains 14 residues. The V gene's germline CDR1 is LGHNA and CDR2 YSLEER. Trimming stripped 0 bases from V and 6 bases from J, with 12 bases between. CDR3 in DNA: TGCGCCAGCAGCCAAGAGTGGGCGGTCACCGAGCAGTACTTC. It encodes CASSQEWAVTEQYF.

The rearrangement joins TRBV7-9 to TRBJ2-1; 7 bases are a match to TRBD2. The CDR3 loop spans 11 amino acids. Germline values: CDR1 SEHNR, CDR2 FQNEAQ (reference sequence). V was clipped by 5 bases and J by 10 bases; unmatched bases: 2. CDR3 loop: CASSGRGEQFF. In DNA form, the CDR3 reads TGTGCCAGCAGCGGGAGGGGCGAGCAGTTCTTC.

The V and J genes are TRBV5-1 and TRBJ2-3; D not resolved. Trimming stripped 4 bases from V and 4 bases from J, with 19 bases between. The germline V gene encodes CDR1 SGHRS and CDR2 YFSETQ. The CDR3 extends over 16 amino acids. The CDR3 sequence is CASSPGGYRGPDTQYF. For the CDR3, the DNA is TGCGCCAGCAGCCCGGGCGGATATCGCGGCCCAGATACGCAGTATTTT.

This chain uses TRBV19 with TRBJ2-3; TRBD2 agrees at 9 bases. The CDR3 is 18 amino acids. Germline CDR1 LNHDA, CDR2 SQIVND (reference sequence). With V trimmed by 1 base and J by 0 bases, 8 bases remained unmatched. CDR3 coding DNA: TGTGCCAGTAGTATAGGTCTAGCGGGACCCACTAGCACAGATACGCAGTATTTT. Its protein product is CASSIGLAGPTSTDTQYF.

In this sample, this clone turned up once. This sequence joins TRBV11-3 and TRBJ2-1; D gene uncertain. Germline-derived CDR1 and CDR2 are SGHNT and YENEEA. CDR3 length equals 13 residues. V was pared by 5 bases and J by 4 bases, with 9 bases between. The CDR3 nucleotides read TGTGCCAGCAGCCTTGGGGTTTACAATGAGCAGTTCTTC. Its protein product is CASSLGVYNEQFF. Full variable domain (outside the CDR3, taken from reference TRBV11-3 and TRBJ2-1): EAGVVQSPRYKIIEKKQPVAFWCNPISGHNTLYWYLQNLGQGPELLIRYENEEAVDDSQLPKDRFSAERLKGVDSTLKIQPAELGDSAVYLCASSLGVYNEQFFGPGTRLTVL.

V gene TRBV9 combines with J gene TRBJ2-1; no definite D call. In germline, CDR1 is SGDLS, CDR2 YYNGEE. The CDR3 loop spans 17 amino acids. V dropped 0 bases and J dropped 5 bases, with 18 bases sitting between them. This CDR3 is CASSVVGVHRTNNEQFF. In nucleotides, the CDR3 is TGTGCCAGCAGCGTAGTAGGAGTACATCGCACAAACAATGAGCAGTTCTTC.

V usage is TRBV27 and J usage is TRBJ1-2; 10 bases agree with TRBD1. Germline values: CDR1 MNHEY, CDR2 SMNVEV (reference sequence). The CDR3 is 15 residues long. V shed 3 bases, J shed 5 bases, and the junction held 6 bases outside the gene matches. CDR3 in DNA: TGTGCCAGCAGTTTTGACAGGGGGCGCTGGTATGGCTACACCTTC. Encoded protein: CASSFDRGRWYGYTF.

The CDR3: CASSAFSGTRVAFF. CDR3 coding DNA: TGTGCCAGCAGCGCCTTCTCCGGGACACGAGTAGCTTTCTTT. The V gene is TRBV9, the J gene TRBJ1-1, with D perhaps TRBD1 (6 bases). CDR1 is SGDLS, CDR2 YYNGEE, per germline. This CDR3 spans 14 amino acids. Trimming took off 3 bases at V and 10 bases at J, with 19 bases between the two ends.

The CDR3 loop reads CASSLREASTDTQYF. The CDR3 bases are TGTGCCAGCAGCTTACGGGAGGCGAGCACAGATACGCAGTATTTT. The chain uses TRBV7-9 and TRBJ2-3, with 7 positions matching TRBD2. V lost 2 bases, J lost 0 bases, and 2 bases stayed unmatched. Germline V gives CDR1 SEHNR, CDR2 FQNEAQ (reference sequence). CDR3 length equals 15 residues.

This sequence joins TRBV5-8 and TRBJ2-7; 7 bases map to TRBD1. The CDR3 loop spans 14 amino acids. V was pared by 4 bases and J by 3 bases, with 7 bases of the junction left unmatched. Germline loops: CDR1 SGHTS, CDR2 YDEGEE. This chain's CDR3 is CASSNRQGFYEQYF. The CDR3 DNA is TGTGCCAGCAGCAACCGACAGGGTTTCTACGAGCAGTACTTC.

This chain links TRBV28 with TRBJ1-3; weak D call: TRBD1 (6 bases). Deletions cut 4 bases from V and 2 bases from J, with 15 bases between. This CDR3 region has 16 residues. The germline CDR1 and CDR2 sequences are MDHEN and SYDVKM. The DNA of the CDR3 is TGTGCCAGCAGTTCCCTCGGGGGGCCTCCTGGAAACACCATATATTTT. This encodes CASSSLGGPPGNTIYF.

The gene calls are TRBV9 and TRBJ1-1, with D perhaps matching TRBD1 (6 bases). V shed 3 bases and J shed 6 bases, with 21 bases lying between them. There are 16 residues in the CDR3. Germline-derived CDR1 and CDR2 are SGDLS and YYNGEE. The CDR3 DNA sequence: TGTGCCAGCAGCGCACCTCCACAGGGTTTTGGAGCTGAAGCTTTCTTT. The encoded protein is CASSAPPQGFGAEAFF.

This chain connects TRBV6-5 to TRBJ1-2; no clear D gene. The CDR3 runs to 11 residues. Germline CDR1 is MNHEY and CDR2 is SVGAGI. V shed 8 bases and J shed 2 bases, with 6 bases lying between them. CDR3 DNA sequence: TGTGCCAGCTTTGCGAACTATGGCTACACCTTC. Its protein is CASFANYGYTF.

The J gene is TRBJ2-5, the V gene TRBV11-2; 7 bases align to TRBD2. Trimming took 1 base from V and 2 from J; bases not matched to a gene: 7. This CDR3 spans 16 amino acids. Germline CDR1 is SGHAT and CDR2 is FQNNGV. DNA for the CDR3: TGTGCCAGCAGCTTAGGCGAGACTAGCAGACAAGAGACCCAGTACTTC. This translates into CASSLGETSRQETQYF. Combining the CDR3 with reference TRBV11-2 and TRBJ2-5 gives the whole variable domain EAGVAQSPRYKIIEKRQSVAFWCNPISGHATLYWYQQILGQGPKLLIQFQNNGVVDDSQLPKDRFSAERLKGVDSTLKIQPAKLEDSAVYLCASSLGETSRQETQYFGPGTRLLVL.